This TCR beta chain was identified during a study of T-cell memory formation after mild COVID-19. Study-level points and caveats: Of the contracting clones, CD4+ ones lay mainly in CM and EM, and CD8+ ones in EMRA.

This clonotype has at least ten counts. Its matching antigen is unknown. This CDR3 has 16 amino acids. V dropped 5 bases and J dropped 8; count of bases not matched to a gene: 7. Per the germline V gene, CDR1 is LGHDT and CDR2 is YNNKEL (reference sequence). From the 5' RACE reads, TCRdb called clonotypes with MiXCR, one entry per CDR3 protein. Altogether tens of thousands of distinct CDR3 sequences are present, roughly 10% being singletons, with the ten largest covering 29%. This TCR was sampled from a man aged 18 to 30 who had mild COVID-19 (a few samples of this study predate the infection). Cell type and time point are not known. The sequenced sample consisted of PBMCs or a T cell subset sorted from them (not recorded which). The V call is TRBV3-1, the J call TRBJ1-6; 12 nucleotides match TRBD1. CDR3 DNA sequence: TGTGCCAGCAGCAGAAGGGACAGGGGGCTCTATTCACCCCTCCACTTT. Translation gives CASSRRDRGLYSPLHF.